Included here is one TCR beta chain sequence, with context. The sample is drawn from a study of blood T cell repertoires in COVID-19. Overall study context: Specimens from acute and convalescent COVID-19 originated in the United States, Italy and Spain.

TCRdb keeps only in-frame clones here, not all; method: immunoSEQ multiplex PCR. The sample has about 21,000 clones, about 83% seen once; the top ten hold approximately 7%. The sequencing input was peripheral blood. The clonotype originates from a human donor in a cohort sampled during active COVID-19.

CDR3 nucleotide sequence: TGTGCCAGCGAAGCGCCAGGGGGCCGCTACGAGCAGTACTTC. It translates to CASEAPGGRYEQYF. The rearrangement joins TRBV28 to TRBJ2-7, with 8 bases identical to TRBD1. Germline V gene sequence: CDR1 MDHEN, CDR2 SYDVKM. The CDR3 sequence is 14 residues long. With V trimmed by 8 bases and J by 3 bases, 9 bases remained unmatched.